The clone carrying this T cell receptor beta chain was recorded a few times. Its specificity is not known. Researchers built TCR beta libraries using quantitative 5'-RACE with molecular barcodes. TCRdb used MiXCR to reprocess the 5' RACE reads, holding one entry per CDR3 protein. The profile shows about 150,000 distinct CDR3 sequences, 30% to 40% of them singletons. The data were taken from a study of CD8 T cells in ankylosing spondylitis. Study observations and caveats: Enrichment of disease-linked clones was reportedly significant in matched ankylosing spondylitis synovial fluid. Ankylosing spondylitis blood appeared to carry a characteristic TCR beta motif of several highly homologous variants. In peripheral blood, disease-linked CD8+ clones occurred at relatively low frequencies.

This CDR3 is 11 amino acids long. CDR1 and CDR2 (germline): DFQATT, SNEGSKA (reference sequence). Trimming pared 5 bases from V and 8 bases from J, leaving 12 bases between. The chain has TRBV20-1 and TRBJ1-2; a possible D gene is TRBD1 (6 bases). The source material was synovial fluid, either unsorted or a sorted T cell fraction (not recorded which). This TCR was sampled from a male donor with ankylosing spondylitis. The CDR3 nucleotides are TGCAGTGCTCTCGACAGGTTCGGCTACACCTTC. This sequence encodes CSALDRFGYTF.